A selection of T cell receptor beta chains follows, all from one sample in a study of regulatory T cells in long-lasting Graves disease. MiXCR was run by TCRdb on the multiplex PCR reads, yielding one entry per CDR3 protein. This table holds over 350,000 distinct CDR3 sequences, over 14% found once. A further study also used this sample, focusing on T cells in Graves' hyperthyroidism and ophthalmopathy.

Sequenced here: peripheral blood mononuclear cells (PBMCs), sampled at new diagnosis, from a patient treated with antithyroid drugs. These receptors all stem from a middle-aged woman with Graves disease. Each CDR3 is given with its conserved first and last residue. Fields, in order: J gene, V gene, D gene, clone size, CDR3 DNA, CDR3 protein. The D gene is left open where the match is weak. The size field is filled for only some rows; it gives once, few, many or a size class.

TRBJ2-1 TRBV6-5 TRBD2 many TGTGCCAGCAGTTACGGACTAGCGGACAATGAGCAGTTCTTC CASSYGLADNEQFF
TRBJ1-1 TRBV2 . many TGTGCCAGCAGTGCCAACACCCGAAACACTGAAGCTTTCTTT CASSANTRNTEAFF
TRBJ1-1 TRBV14 TRBD1 many TGTGCCAGCAGCCCATCAGGGGGCTTGGGGAACACTGAAGCTTTCTTT CASSPSGGLGNTEAFF
TRBJ2-2 TRBV11-3 TRBD2 . TGTGCCAGCAGCAAAAGGACTAGTGGCACCGGGGAGCTGTTTTTT CASSKRTSGTGELFF
TRBJ2-7 TRBV15 . many TGTGCCACCAGCAGAGATAGGGGGGGGGGCTACGAGCAGTACTTC CATSRDRGGGYEQYF
TRBJ1-2 TRBV6-1 . . TGTGCCAGCAGTGACAGATACTATGGCTACACCTTC CASSDRYYGYTF
TRBJ2-1 TRBV18 TRBD1 many TGTGCCAGCTCACCACAGCCCTGGGACAGGGGAGGATCATGGGAGCAGTTCTTC CASSPQPWDRGGSWEQFF
TRBJ2-5 TRBV20-1 . many TGCAGTATAAAACAGGGGAGGGAAGAGACCCAGTACTTC CSIKQGREETQYF
TRBJ2-1 TRBV29-1 . few TGCAGCGTATCGCGAGGGGTGGAGCAGTTCTTC CSVSRGVEQFF
TRBJ2-5 TRBV6-2/TRBV6-3 . . TGTGCCAGCGGCCCCGATGGGGGAGTAGAGACCCAGTACTTC CASGPDGGVETQYF
TRBJ2-5 TRBV7-7 . . TGTGCTAGCAGCCGAAAAGGTCCCAGGGAGACCCAGTACTTC CASSRKGPRETQYF
TRBJ1-2 TRBV20-1 . few TGCAGTGCTAGCTCTTATGCGGGAGGCTACACCTTC CSASSYAGGYTF
TRBJ2-1 TRBV3-1 . . TGTGCCAGCAGCTCTCTACGGGATTCCTACAATGAGCAGTTCTTC CASSSLRDSYNEQFF
TRBJ2-7 TRBV12-3/TRBV12-4 . many TGTGCCAGCGGCTCCTACTCCTACGAGCAGTACTTC CASGSYSYEQYF
TRBJ2-2 TRBV14 . many TGTGCCAGCAGCCAAGAGCTAGGAAACACCGGGGAGCTGTTTTTT CASSQELGNTGELFF
TRBJ1-4 TRBV7-2 TRBD1 many TGTGCCAGCAGCGACCGACAGGGCCTATGGGAAAAACTGTTTTTT CASSDRQGLWEKLFF
TRBJ1-2 TRBV7-6 TRBD1 many TGTGCCAGCAGCCCGAACAGGGGCGGGGGCAGTGGCTACACCTTC CASSPNRGGGSGYTF
TRBJ1-3 TRBV24-1 TRBD1 once TGTGCCACCAGTGAAGGACAGGCGGTCTCTGGAAACACCATATATTTT CATSEGQAVSGNTIYF
TRBJ2-1 TRBV12-5 TRBD1 many TGTGCTAGTGGTGTGGGGGGACAGGGGCGCCATGAGCAGTTCTTC CASGVGGQGRHEQFF
TRBJ2-2 TRBV20-1 TRBD2 . TGCAGTGCTAGAGCAACCGTAGCGGGCCTCACCGGGGAGCTGTTTTTT CSARATVAGLTGELFF
TRBJ2-5 TRBV28 . many TGTGCCACCTGGCGGAGGGCAGTAGAGACCCAGTACTTC CATWRRAVETQYF
TRBJ2-7 TRBV11-1 . many TGTGCCAGCAGCTTTACAGGGAACGGGGCCTACGAGCAGTACTTC CASSFTGNGAYEQYF
TRBJ2-2 TRBV7-3 TRBD2 many TGTGCCAGCAGCTTAACGGGAGGGAGGAACACCGGGGAGCTGTTTTTT CASSLTGGRNTGELFF